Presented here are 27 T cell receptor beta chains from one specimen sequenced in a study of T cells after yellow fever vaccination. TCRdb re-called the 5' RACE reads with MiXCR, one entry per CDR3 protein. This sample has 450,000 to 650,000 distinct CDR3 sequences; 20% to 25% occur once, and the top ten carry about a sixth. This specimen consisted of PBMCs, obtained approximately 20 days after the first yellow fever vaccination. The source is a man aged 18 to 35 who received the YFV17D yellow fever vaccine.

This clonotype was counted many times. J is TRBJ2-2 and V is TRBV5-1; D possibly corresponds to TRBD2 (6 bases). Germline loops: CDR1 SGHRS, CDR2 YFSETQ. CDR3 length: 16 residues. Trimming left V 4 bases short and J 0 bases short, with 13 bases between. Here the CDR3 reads CASSPGGGSNTGELFF. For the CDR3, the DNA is TGCGCCAGCAGCCCTGGGGGAGGTTCGAACACCGGGGAGCTGTTTTTT.

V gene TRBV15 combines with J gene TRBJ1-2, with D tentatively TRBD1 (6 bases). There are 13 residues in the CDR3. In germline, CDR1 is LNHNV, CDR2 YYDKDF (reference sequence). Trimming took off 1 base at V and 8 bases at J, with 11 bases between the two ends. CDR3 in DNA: TGTGCCACCAGCAGAGTTGGGGGGCTGGGCTACACCTTC. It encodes CATSRVGGLGYTF.

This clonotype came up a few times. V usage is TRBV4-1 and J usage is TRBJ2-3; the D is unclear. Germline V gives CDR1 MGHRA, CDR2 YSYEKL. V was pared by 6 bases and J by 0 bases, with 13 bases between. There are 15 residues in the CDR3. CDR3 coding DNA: TGCGCCAGCAGTCCAACGATGCTAAGCACAGATACGCAGTATTTT. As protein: CASSPTMLSTDTQYF.

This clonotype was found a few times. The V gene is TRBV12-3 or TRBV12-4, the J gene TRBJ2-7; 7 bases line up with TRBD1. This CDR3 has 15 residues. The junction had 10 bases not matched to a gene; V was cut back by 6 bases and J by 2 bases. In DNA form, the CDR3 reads TGTGCCAGCAGCACCGGGACAGCCAATGCCTACGAGCAGTACTTC. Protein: CASSTGTANAYEQYF.

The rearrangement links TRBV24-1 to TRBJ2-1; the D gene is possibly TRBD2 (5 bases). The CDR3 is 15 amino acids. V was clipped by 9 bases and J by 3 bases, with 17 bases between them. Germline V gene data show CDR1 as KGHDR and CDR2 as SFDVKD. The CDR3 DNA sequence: TGTGCCACCGCCTCCGGTGAGACTAACTACAATGAGCAGTTCTTC. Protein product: CATASGETNYNEQFF.

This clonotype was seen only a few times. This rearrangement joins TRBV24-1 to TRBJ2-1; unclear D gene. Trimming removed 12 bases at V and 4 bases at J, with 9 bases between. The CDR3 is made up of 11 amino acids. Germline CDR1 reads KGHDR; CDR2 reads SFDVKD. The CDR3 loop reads CAASTYNEQFF. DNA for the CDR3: TGTGCCGCAAGCACTTACAATGAGCAGTTCTTC.

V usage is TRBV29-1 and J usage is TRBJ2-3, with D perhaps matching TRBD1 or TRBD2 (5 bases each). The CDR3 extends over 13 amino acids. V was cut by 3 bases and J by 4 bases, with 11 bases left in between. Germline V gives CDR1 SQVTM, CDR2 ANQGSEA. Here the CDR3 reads CSVDGTFPDTQYF. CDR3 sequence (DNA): TGCAGCGTTGACGGGACCTTCCCAGATACGCAGTATTTT.

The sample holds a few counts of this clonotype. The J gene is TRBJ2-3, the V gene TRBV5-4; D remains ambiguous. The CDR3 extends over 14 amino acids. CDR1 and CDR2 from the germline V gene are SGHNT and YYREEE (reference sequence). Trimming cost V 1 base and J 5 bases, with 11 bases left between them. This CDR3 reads CASSLKSPEDTQYF. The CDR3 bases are TGTGCCAGCAGCTTGAAATCTCCCGAAGATACGCAGTATTTT.

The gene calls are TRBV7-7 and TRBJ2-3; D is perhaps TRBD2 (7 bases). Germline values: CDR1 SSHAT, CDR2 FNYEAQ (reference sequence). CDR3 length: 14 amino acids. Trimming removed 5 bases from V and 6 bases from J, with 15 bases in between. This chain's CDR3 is CASSRGGLEDTQYF. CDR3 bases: TGTGCCAGCAGCAGGGGGGGCTTGGAGGATACGCAGTATTTT.

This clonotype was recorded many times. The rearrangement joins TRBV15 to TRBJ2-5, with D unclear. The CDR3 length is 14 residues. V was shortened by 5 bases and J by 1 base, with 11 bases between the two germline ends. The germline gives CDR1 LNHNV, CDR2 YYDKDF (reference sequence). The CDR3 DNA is TGTGCCACCAGCTCTGACTCACCCCAAGAGACCCAGTACTTC. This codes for CATSSDSPQETQYF. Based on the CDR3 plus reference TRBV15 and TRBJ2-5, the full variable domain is DAMVIQNPRYQVTQFGKPVTLSCSQTLNHNVMYWYQQKSSQAPKLLFHYYDKDFNNEADTPDNFQSRRPNTSFCFLDIRSPGLGDTAMYLCATSSDSPQETQYFGPGTRLLVL.

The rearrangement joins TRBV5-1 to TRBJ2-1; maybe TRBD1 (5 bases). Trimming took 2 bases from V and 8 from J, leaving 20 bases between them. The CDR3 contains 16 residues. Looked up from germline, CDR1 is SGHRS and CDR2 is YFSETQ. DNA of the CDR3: TGCGCCAGCAGCTTTATGGGTAGACCCCAGGGTGATGAGCAGTTCTTC. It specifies CASSFMGRPQGDEQFF. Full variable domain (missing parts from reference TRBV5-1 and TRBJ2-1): KAGVTQTPRYLIKTRGQQVTLSCSPISGHRSVSWYQQTPGQGLQFLFEYFSETQRNKGNFPGRFSGRQFSNSRSEMNVSTLELGDSALYLCASSFMGRPQGDEQFFGPGTRLTVL.

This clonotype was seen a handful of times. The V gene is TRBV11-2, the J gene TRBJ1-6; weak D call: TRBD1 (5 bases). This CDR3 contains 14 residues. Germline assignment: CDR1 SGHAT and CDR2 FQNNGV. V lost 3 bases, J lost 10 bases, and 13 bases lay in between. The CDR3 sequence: CASSFRRGNSPLHF. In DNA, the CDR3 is TGTGCCAGCAGCTTCCGACGGGGGAACTCACCCCTCCACTTT.

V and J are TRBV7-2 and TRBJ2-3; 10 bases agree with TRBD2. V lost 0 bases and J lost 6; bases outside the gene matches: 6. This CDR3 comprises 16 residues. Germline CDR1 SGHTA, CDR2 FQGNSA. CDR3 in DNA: TGTGCCAGCAGCTTAGCGAGCGGGGGGGCCTCGGATACGCAGTATTTT. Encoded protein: CASSLASGGASDTQYF.

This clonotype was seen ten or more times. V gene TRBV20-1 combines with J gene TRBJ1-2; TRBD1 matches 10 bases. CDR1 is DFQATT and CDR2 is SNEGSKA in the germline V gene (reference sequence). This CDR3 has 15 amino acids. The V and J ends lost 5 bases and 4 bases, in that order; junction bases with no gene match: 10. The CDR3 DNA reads TGCAGTGCTCCGTCAGGGACAGGGGACGGCTATGGCTACACCTTC. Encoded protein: CSAPSGTGDGYGYTF.

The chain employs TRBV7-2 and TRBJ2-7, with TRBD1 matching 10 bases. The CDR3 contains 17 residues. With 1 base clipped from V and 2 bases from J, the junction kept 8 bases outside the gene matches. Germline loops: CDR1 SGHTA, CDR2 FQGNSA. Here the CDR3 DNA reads TGTGCCAGCAGCTTAGGGGGGGGACAGGGGCTGCCCTACGAGCAGTACTTC. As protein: CASSLGGGQGLPYEQYF.

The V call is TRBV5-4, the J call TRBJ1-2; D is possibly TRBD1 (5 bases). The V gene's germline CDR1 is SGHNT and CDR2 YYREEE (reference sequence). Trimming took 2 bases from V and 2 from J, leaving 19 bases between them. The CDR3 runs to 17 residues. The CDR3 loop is CASSFPLMGGKNYGYTF. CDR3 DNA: TGTGCCAGCAGCTTCCCATTGATGGGGGGGAAAAACTATGGCTACACCTTC. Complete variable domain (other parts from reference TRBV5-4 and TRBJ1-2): ETGVTQSPTHLIKTRGQQVTLRCSSQSGHNTVSWYQQALGQGPQFIFQYYREEENGRGNFPPRFSGLQFPNYSSELNVNALELDDSALYLCASSFPLMGGKNYGYTFGSGTRLTVV.

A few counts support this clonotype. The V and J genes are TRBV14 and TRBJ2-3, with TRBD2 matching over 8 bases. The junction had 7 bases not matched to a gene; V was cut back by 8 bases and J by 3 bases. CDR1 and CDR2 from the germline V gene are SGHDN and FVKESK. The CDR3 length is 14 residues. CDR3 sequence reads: CASGGRGGTDTQYF. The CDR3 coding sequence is TGTGCCAGCGGTGGTCGGGGGGGGACAGATACGCAGTATTTT.

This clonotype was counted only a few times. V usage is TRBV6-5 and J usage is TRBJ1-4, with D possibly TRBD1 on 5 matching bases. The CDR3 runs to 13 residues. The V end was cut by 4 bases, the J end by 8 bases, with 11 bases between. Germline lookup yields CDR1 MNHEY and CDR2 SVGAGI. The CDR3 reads CASSSDTGEKLFF. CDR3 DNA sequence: TGTGCCAGCAGTTCGGACACAGGAGAAAAACTGTTTTTT.

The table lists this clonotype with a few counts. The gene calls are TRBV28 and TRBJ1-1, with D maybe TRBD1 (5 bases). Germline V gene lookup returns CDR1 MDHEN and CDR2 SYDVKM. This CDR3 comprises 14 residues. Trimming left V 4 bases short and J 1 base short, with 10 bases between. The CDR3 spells CASSSPGGNTEAFF. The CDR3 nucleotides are TGTGCCAGCAGTTCCCCGGGGGGGAACACTGAAGCTTTCTTT.

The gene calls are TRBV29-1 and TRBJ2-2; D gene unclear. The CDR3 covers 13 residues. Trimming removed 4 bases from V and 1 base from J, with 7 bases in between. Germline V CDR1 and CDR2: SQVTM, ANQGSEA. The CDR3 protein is CSVVARNTGELFF. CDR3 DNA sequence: TGCAGCGTTGTAGCTAGGAACACCGGGGAGCTGTTTTTT.

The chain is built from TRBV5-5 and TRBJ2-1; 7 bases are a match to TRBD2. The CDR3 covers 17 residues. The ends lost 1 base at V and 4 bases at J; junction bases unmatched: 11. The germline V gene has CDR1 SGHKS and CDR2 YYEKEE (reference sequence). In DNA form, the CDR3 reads TGTGCCAGCAGCTTGCCCCTTGCGGGAGCGGGGTACAATGAGCAGTTCTTC. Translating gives CASSLPLAGAGYNEQFF.

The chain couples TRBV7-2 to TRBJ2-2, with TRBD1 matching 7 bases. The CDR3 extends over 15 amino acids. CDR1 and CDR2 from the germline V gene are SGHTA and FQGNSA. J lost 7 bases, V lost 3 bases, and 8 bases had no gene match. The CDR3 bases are TGTGCCAGCAGCTTTAGGCAGGGGGTAGGCGGGGAGCTGTTTTTT. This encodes CASSFRQGVGGELFF.

Here the CDR3 DNA reads TGTGCCAGCAGTTATCAAGGGGACACCGGGGAGCTGTTTTTT. Translation: CASSYQGDTGELFF. The chain has TRBV27 and TRBJ2-2; a possible D gene is TRBD1 (5 bases). Germline assignment: CDR1 MNHEY and CDR2 SMNVEV (reference sequence). This CDR3 has 14 amino acids. Deletions cut 4 bases from V and 3 bases from J, with 9 bases between.

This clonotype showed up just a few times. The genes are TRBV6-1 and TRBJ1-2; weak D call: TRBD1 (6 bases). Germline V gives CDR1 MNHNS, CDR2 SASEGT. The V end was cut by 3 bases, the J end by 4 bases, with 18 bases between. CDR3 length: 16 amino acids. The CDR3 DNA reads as TGTGCCAGCAGTGAGGGATTCACTGGGACATTCTATGGCTACACCTTC. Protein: CASSEGFTGTFYGYTF.

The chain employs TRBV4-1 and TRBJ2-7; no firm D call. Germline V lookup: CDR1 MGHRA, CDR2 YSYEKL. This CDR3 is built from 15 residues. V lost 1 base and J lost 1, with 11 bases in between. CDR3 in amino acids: CASSQAETYSYEQYF. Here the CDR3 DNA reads TGCGCCAGCAGCCAAGCGGAGACGTATTCCTACGAGCAGTACTTC.

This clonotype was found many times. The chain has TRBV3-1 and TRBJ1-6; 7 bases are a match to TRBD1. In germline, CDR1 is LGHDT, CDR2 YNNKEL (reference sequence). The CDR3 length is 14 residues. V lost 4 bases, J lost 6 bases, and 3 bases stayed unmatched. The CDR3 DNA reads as TGTGCCAGCAGCCTGAGGGACAGTAATTCACCCCTCCACTTT. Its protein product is CASSLRDSNSPLHF.

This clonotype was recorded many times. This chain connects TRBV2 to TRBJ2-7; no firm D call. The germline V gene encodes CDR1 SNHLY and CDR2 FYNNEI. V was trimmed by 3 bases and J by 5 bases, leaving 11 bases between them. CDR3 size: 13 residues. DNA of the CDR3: TGTGCCAGCAGTGAGTTCCCCCGGGACGAGCAGTACGTC. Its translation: CASSEFPRDEQYV.